The sequence of this T cell receptor beta chain was determined in a study of blood T cell repertoires in COVID-19. Generated by immunoSEQ multiplex PCR, the TCRdb table keeps only in-frame clones and is missing some. The sample has about 150,000 clones; over 65% are singletons. V lost 8 bases to trimming and J lost 4 bases; unmatched junction nucleotides: 6. This CDR3 region has 14 residues. Looked up from germline, CDR1 is MNHEY and CDR2 is SMNVEV (reference sequence). Sequencing used peripheral blood. This chain connects TRBV27 to TRBJ2-2; TRBD1 matches 8 bases. This clonotype originated in a man between 65 and 85 years old with acute or convalescent COVID-19. CDR3 amino acids: CASQQGASTGELFF. The DNA for the CDR3 is TGTGCCAGCCAGCAGGGGGCTAGCACCGGGGAGCTGTTTTTT.